The rows below give T cell receptor beta chains drawn from one sample of a study of blood T cells in healthy people across ages. TCRdb reprocessed the 5' RACE reads via MiXCR and lists one record per CDR3 protein. The sample lists some 1.7 million distinct CDR3 sequences; about 28% were seen once. Sequencing was carried out using blood. These TCRs come from a woman aged 25 to 39 in good health. CDR3s leave out the opening cysteine and the closing phenylalanine or tryptophan. Expanded clones are given a class, and other clones once, few, many or no size at all.

CDR3aa: ASSSSGVGYEQY
v_gene: TRBV6-2/TRBV6-3
abundance: many

CDR3aa: ASTEGASYNEQF
v_gene: TRBV6-2/TRBV6-3
abundance: few

CDR3aa: ASSTTGGQYEQY
v_gene: TRBV18
abundance: -

CDR3aa: ASSYGGGVDNEQF
v_gene: TRBV6-6
abundance: few

CDR3aa: ASSLAQQGQETQY
v_gene: TRBV5-1
abundance: few

CDR3aa: SASTGQGAHGYEQY
v_gene: TRBV20-1
abundance: few

CDR3aa: SAQGTEIYEQY
v_gene: TRBV20-1
abundance: -

CDR3aa: ASSYPGGTNEKLF
v_gene: TRBV6-5
abundance: few

CDR3aa: ASRETHTDTQY
v_gene: TRBV5-1
abundance: many

CDR3aa: ASSYGQYNEQF
v_gene: TRBV27
abundance: many

CDR3aa: ASSPWTGRDEQY
v_gene: TRBV6-5
abundance: many

CDR3aa: ASSYTTGGWNTGELF
v_gene: TRBV6-5
abundance: few

CDR3aa: ASSYDRGGYSNQPQH
v_gene: TRBV6-2/TRBV6-3
abundance: few

CDR3aa: AISSGSSYEQY
v_gene: TRBV10-3
abundance: many

CDR3aa: ASSLAVVAGRTQY
v_gene: TRBV7-2
abundance: many

CDR3aa: ASGGRSAQPQH
v_gene: TRBV19
abundance: few

CDR3aa: ATSRDGYLEETQY
v_gene: TRBV15
abundance: many

CDR3aa: ASSSGTMGWGQY
v_gene: TRBV11-2
abundance: many

CDR3aa: AGSLGMNTEAF
v_gene: TRBV14
abundance: -

CDR3aa: ASSYSGTGGAANYGYT
v_gene: TRBV6-5
abundance: few

CDR3aa: ASGQRELNEQF
v_gene: TRBV6-2/TRBV6-3
abundance: -

CDR3aa: ASSLVGRTGGSDTQY
v_gene: TRBV12-3/TRBV12-4
abundance: few

CDR3aa: ASSLTLRGELF
v_gene: TRBV5-5
abundance: -

CDR3aa: SVELGTITDTQY
v_gene: TRBV29-1
abundance: few

CDR3aa: ASSYSLLQGDNEKLF
v_gene: TRBV6-6
abundance: few

CDR3aa: ASSPPGQAEQY
v_gene: TRBV6-6
abundance: many

CDR3aa: ASSYPPEAAEQY
v_gene: TRBV6-2/TRBV6-3
abundance: few

CDR3aa: ASSVEQSDSNSPLH
v_gene: TRBV2
abundance: -

CDR3aa: SVDGTGRFPNSPLH
v_gene: TRBV29-1
abundance: few

CDR3aa: SARFEDYGYT
v_gene: TRBV20-1
abundance: few

CDR3aa: ASSYQGADNYGYT
v_gene: TRBV6-6
abundance: -

CDR3aa: GVAASGGLQETQY
v_gene: TRBV29-1
abundance: few

CDR3aa: ASRRGQGVHGYT
v_gene: TRBV27
abundance: -

CDR3aa: ASSYGTRGWNTGELF
v_gene: TRBV6-5
abundance: -

CDR3aa: ASSERRRETQY
v_gene: TRBV7-2
abundance: -

CDR3aa: ASSVTVGLAGPSSYNEQF
v_gene: TRBV5-1
abundance: few

CDR3aa: ASSWDREQETQY
v_gene: TRBV6-6
abundance: -

CDR3aa: SARDRGPTGANVLT
v_gene: TRBV20-1
abundance: many

CDR3aa: AISGAGGPKNIQY
v_gene: TRBV10-3
abundance: many

CDR3aa: ATSRDERGNTEAF
v_gene: TRBV15
abundance: -

CDR3aa: ATSDLRGYQETQY
v_gene: TRBV24-1
abundance: few

CDR3aa: ATKEGNYGYT
v_gene: TRBV10-3
abundance: -

CDR3aa: ASSPIGGKGYGYT
v_gene: TRBV14
abundance: few

CDR3aa: ATSSLYGLGGDTQY
v_gene: TRBV15
abundance: -